A single sample is the source of the 27 T cell receptor beta chains below, sequenced in a study of CD4 T cell repertoires in COVID-19. TCRdb's copy holds only in-frame clones and misses some; the assay was immunoSEQ multiplex PCR. The table has about 24,000 clones, 93% seen once; the top ten hold under 0.8%. The memory T cells were sequenced right after ex vivo isolation, without culture. This specimen was circulating follicular helper CD4+ T cells (cTfh) from blood, taken before the COVID-19 pandemic. All receptors come from a human donor who had COVID-19.

The chain combines TRBV5-1 with TRBJ2-5; tentatively, D is TRBD1 (6 bases). The CDR3 is 17 amino acids. Germline V gives CDR1 SGHRS, CDR2 YFSETQ. V shed 3 bases and J shed 10 bases, with 28 bases lying between them. CDR3 protein: CASSSVSSQASPGDQYF. CDR3 coding DNA: TGCGCCAGCAGCTCGGTATCTAGCCAAGCGTCCCCAGGGGACCAGTACTTC. The full variable domain, with the rest looked up from reference TRBV5-1 and TRBJ2-5, is KAGVTQTPRYLIKTRGQQVTLSCSPISGHRSVSWYQQTPGQGLQFLFEYFSETQRNKGNFPGRFSGRQFSNSRSEMNVSTLELGDSALYLCASSSVSSQASPGDQYFGPGTRLLVL.

This clone was observed a single time. The DNA for the CDR3 is TGTGCCGGAGGAACCGGGACACTTCACTACAATGAGCAGTTCTTC. Amino acids: CAGGTGTLHYNEQFF. The chain carries TRBV30 and TRBJ2-1, with a tentative D call TRBD1 (6 bases). V lost 8 bases and J lost 3, with 20 bases in between. The CDR3 consists of 15 residues. CDR1 GTSNPN and CDR2 SVGIG come from the germline V gene (reference sequence).

This chain links TRBV6-7 with TRBJ2-5, with D tentatively TRBD2 (6 bases). TRBV6-7 is known as an ORF, though its function is uncertain. The CDR3 has 13 amino acids. V lost 6 bases to trimming and J lost 2 bases, with 10 bases between them. The CDR3 coding sequence is TGTGCCAGCAGCCGGGGGAGACAAGAGACCCAGTACTTC. Protein sequence: CASSRGRQETQYF.

The chain is built from TRBV4-2 and TRBJ1-1, with 7 bases aligning to TRBD1. The germline V gene has CDR1 LGHNA and CDR2 YNFKEQ. The junction had 4 bases not matched to a gene; V was cut back by 1 base and J by 2 bases. This CDR3 has 15 residues. The CDR3 loop is CASSQGGQINTEAFF. Here the CDR3 DNA reads TGTGCCAGCAGCCAAGGGGGACAGATAAACACTGAAGCTTTCTTT.

V is TRBV5-1 and J is TRBJ2-2, with 8 bases that match TRBD1. There are 13 residues in the CDR3. Germline V gene lookup returns CDR1 SGHRS and CDR2 YFSETQ. Trimming at V came to 7 bases and at J to 6 bases, leaving 5 bases not matched to a gene. The CDR3 reads CASSGQGPGELFF. CDR3 sequence (DNA): TGCGCCAGCTCCGGACAGGGCCCCGGGGAGCTGTTTTTT.

J is TRBJ2-2 and V is TRBV28; D is unclear. V was clipped by 2 bases and J by 13 bases, with 8 bases between them. The length of the CDR3 is 11 residues. CDR1 and CDR2 (germline): MDHEN, SYDVKM. CDR3 residues: CASSLTRRLFF. The CDR3 DNA is TGTGCCAGCAGTTTAACTCGGAGGCTGTTTTTT.

V is TRBV14 and J is TRBJ1-1; D gene ambiguous. The germline V and J ends were trimmed by 4 bases and 5 bases, with 11 bases remaining between them. Germline lookup yields CDR1 SGHDN and CDR2 FVKESK. This CDR3 has 13 residues. The chain's CDR3 is CASSRPGMTEAFF. CDR3 in DNA: TGTGCCAGCAGCCGGCCCGGGATGACTGAAGCTTTCTTT. The whole variable domain, filled in from reference TRBV14 and TRBJ1-1, reads EAGVTQFPSHSVIEKGQTVTLRCDPISGHDNLYWYRRVMGKEIKFLLHFVKESKQDESGMPNNRFLAERTGGTYSTLKVQPAELEDSGVYFCASSRPGMTEAFFGQGTRLTVV.

This chain links TRBV2 with TRBJ2-7; D might be TRBD1 (6 bases). This CDR3 region has 14 residues. Trimming shortened V by 7 bases and J by 2 bases, and 15 bases separated the two germline ends. Germline V gene sequence: CDR1 SNHLY, CDR2 FYNNEI. The CDR3 loop is CASKDRLITYEQYF. CDR3 bases: TGTGCCAGCAAAGACAGGCTTATAACCTACGAGCAGTACTTC.

The V and J genes are TRBV18 and TRBJ2-5; 7 nucleotides align to TRBD1. V lost 5 bases and J lost 3; bases outside the gene matches: 6. CDR3 length: 14 residues. In germline, CDR1 is KGHSH, CDR2 LQKENI. CDR3 in amino acids: CASSSRDSKETQYF. The CDR3 nucleotides read TGTGCCAGCTCAAGCCGGGACAGCAAAGAGACCCAGTACTTC.

The genes are TRBV6-4 and TRBJ1-2, with a weak D call TRBD1 (5 bases). V lost 3 bases and J lost 6, with 14 bases in between. The CDR3 consists of 14 residues. Per the germline V gene, CDR1 is MRHNA and CDR2 is SNTAGT. CDR3 loop: CASSEELAGHGYTF. In nucleotides, the CDR3 is TGTGCCAGCAGTGAAGAGTTGGCAGGGCATGGCTACACCTTC.

The chain recombines TRBV2 with TRBJ1-6, with D possibly being TRBD1 (5 bases). Trimming took off 6 bases at V and 11 bases at J, with 14 bases between the two ends. The CDR3 consists of 13 residues. Germline values: CDR1 SNHLY, CDR2 FYNNEI. The CDR3 nucleotides are TGTGCCAGCAGAAACAATCCGGGGGCACCCCTCCACTTT. It codes for CASRNNPGAPLHF.

The chain couples TRBV18 to TRBJ2-7; perhaps TRBD2 as D (6 bases). Germline-derived CDR1 and CDR2 are KGHSH and LQKENI. This CDR3 comprises 13 residues. With 4 bases removed from V and 7 bases from J, the gap between germline ends came to 14 bases. The CDR3 sequence is CASSQERGGEQYF. The CDR3 DNA reads TGTGCCAGCTCACAGGAGCGTGGGGGGGAGCAGTACTTC.

The rearrangement links TRBV7-3 to TRBJ2-5, with TRBD2 identical over 13 bases. CDR1 and CDR2 (germline): SGHTA, FQGTGA. Germline trimming cut 5 bases from V and 5 bases from J; bases unmatched to any gene: 5. The CDR3 is 15 residues long. CDR3 region: CASSPTSGGIETQYF. As DNA, the CDR3 is TGTGCCAGCAGCCCGACTAGCGGGGGGATCGAGACCCAGTACTTC.

This chain links TRBV2 with TRBJ2-7, with D possibly being TRBD2 (6 bases). V was trimmed by 3 bases and J by 4 bases, leaving 19 bases between them. CDR3 size: 16 residues. Germline V gives CDR1 SNHLY, CDR2 FYNNEI. In nucleotides, the CDR3 is TGTGCCAGCAGTGATGAACGAGGTGGAGGGATATACGAGCAGTACTTC. Its protein product is CASSDERGGGIYEQYF.

The V and J genes are TRBV5-5 and TRBJ1-4; no clear D gene. The germline V and J ends were trimmed by 4 bases and 0 bases, with 7 bases remaining between them. The CDR3 consists of 14 residues. Germline CDR1 reads SGHKS; CDR2 reads YYEKEE (reference sequence). The CDR3 coding sequence is TGTGCCAGCAGCCTACTTACAACTAATGAAAAACTGTTTTTT. This codes for CASSLLTTNEKLFF.

The chain couples TRBV5-1 to TRBJ1-6; D is unresolved. The CDR3 has 15 amino acids. Germline loops: CDR1 SGHRS, CDR2 YFSETQ. V was clipped by 4 bases and J by 1 base, with 9 bases between them. CDR3 sequence reads: CASSPGESYNSPLHF. The CDR3 coding sequence is TGCGCCAGCAGCCCGGGTGAGTCCTATAATTCACCCCTCCACTTT.

The chain joins TRBV25-1 to TRBJ2-1, with 7 positions matching TRBD2. The CDR3 covers 17 residues. Germline assignment: CDR1 MGHDK and CDR2 SYGVNS. V gave up 6 bases and J gave up 10 bases; unmatched junction bases: 21. CDR3 amino acids: CASSGDYYTIFQGEQFF. CDR3 DNA sequence: TGTGCCAGCAGCGGGGACTACTACACGATATTCCAAGGAGAGCAGTTCTTC. Complete variable domain (other parts from reference TRBV25-1 and TRBJ2-1): EADIYQTPRYLVIGTGKKITLECSQTMGHDKMYWYQQDPGMELHLIHYSYGVNSTEKGDLSSESTVSRIRTEHFPLTLESARPSHTSQYLCASSGDYYTIFQGEQFFGPGTRLTVL.

The chain couples TRBV2 to TRBJ1-1; the D gene is possibly TRBD1 (6 bases). The germline CDR1 and CDR2 sequences are SNHLY and FYNNEI. The CDR3 runs 14 residues. Trimming took 6 bases from V and 1 from J, leaving 12 bases between them. This CDR3 reads CASRGTGPNTEAFF. The DNA of the CDR3 is TGTGCCAGCAGGGGCACAGGGCCGAACACTGAAGCTTTCTTT.

The chain joins TRBV4-2 to TRBJ2-1; 8 bases are shared with TRBD2. CDR3 length equals 17 residues. In germline, CDR1 is LGHNA, CDR2 YNFKEQ. The junction had 5 bases not matched to a gene; V was cut back by 0 bases and J by 1 base. CDR3 in amino acids: CASSQDLGGASYNEQFF. In nucleotides, the CDR3 is TGTGCCAGCAGCCAAGATCTCGGGGGGGCATCCTACAATGAGCAGTTCTTC.

The chain couples TRBV6-5 to TRBJ2-1; perhaps TRBD2 as D (5 bases). This CDR3 contains 14 residues. Trimming took off 5 bases at V and 2 bases at J, with 10 bases between the two ends. Germline-derived CDR1 and CDR2 are MNHEY and SVGAGI. DNA for the CDR3: TGTGCCAGCAGTACCACCGGGGCCTACAATGAGCAGTTCTTC. This sequence encodes CASSTTGAYNEQFF.

The genes are TRBV28 and TRBJ2-7; 8 bases match TRBD1. Germline CDR1 is MDHEN and CDR2 is SYDVKM. The CDR3 runs 15 residues. V was clipped by 6 bases and J by 2 bases; unmatched bases: 9. The CDR3 reads CASSGKTGATYEQYF. DNA for the CDR3: TGTGCCAGCAGCGGAAAGACAGGGGCCACCTACGAGCAGTACTTC. The variable domain in full, completed from reference TRBV28 and TRBJ2-7, reads DVKVTQSSRYLVKRTGEKVFLECVQDMDHENMFWYRQDPGLGLRLIYFSYDVKMKEKGDIPEGYSVSREKKERFSLILESASTNQTSMYLCASSGKTGATYEQYFGPGTRLTVT.

This clone was counted once. V usage is TRBV30 and J usage is TRBJ1-2; weak D call: TRBD1 (5 bases). V was cut by 0 bases and J by 7 bases, with 12 bases left in between. CDR1 and CDR2 from the germline V gene are GTSNPN and SVGIG (reference sequence). The CDR3 extends over 13 amino acids. This chain's CDR3 is CAWSVSREGGYTF. In nucleotides, the CDR3 is TGTGCCTGGAGTGTGAGCAGGGAAGGTGGCTACACCTTC. The whole variable domain, remainder taken from reference TRBV30 and TRBJ1-2, is SQTIHQWPATLVQPVGSPLSLECTVEGTSNPNLYWYRQAAGRGLQLLFYSVGIGQISSEVPQNLSASRPQDRQFILSSKKLLLSDSGFYLCAWSVSREGGYTFGSGTRLTVV.

The rearrangement links TRBV2 to TRBJ2-2; TRBD2 matches at 15 bases. The V and J ends lost 6 bases and 8 bases, in that order; junction bases with no gene match: 4. The CDR3 sequence is 15 residues long. Per the germline V gene, CDR1 is SNHLY and CDR2 is FYNNEI. For the CDR3, the DNA is TGTGCCAGCAGCCGGACTAGCGGGAGGGCGGGGGAGCTGTTTTTT. As protein: CASSRTSGRAGELFF.

The chain carries TRBV7-8 and TRBJ1-1; D is uncertain. The CDR3 runs 16 residues. Trimming took 5 bases from V and 0 from J, leaving 16 bases between them. CDR1 and CDR2 from the germline V gene are SGHVS and FQNEAQ. CDR3 residues: CASSRVGSPMNTEAFF. The CDR3 DNA reads as TGTGCCAGCAGCAGAGTCGGGAGTCCTATGAACACTGAAGCTTTCTTT.

This rearrangement joins TRBV18 to TRBJ2-2; 7 positions match TRBD1. CDR1 and CDR2 from the germline V gene are KGHSH and LQKENI. The CDR3 runs 16 residues. The ends lost 3 bases at V and 5 bases at J; junction bases unmatched: 9. The CDR3 nucleotides read TGTGCCAGCTCACCCACTAGACAGGGTCCAACCGGGGAGCTGTTTTTT. Protein product: CASSPTRQGPTGELFF. Full variable domain (outside the CDR3, taken from reference TRBV18 and TRBJ2-2): NAGVMQNPRHLVRRRGQEARLRCSPMKGHSHVYWYRQLPEEGLKFMVYLQKENIIDESGMPKERFSAEFPKEGPSILRIQQVVRGDSAAYFCASSPTRQGPTGELFFGEGSRLTVL.

The CDR3 DNA sequence: TGTGCCAGCAGCTTAGGGGGCGGGAGCCTACTTGAGCAGTACTTC. This gives the protein CASSLGGGSLLEQYF. This chain uses TRBV11-2 with TRBJ2-7; 7 nucleotides align to TRBD2. The length of the CDR3 is 15 residues. V lost 1 base and J lost 7; bases outside the gene matches: 10. CDR1 is SGHAT, CDR2 FQNNGV, per germline.

V and J are TRBV27 and TRBJ1-2; 8 bases are a match to TRBD1. V dropped 6 bases and J dropped 5; count of bases not matched to a gene: 5. Germline values: CDR1 MNHEY, CDR2 SMNVEV (reference sequence). CDR3 length: 13 amino acids. The CDR3 is CASRSGTGYGYTF. CDR3 nucleotide sequence: TGTGCCAGCAGATCCGGGACAGGATATGGCTACACCTTC.